This T cell receptor beta chain originates from a study of memory CD8 T cells in hepatitis C reinfection. Background on the study: A couple of donors cleared primary HCV but became chronic after reinfection. A positive HCV RNA test after two negatives ≥60 days apart defined reinfection. Samples before reinfection came 55 to 20 weeks prior to detection.

Study-wide points: Roughly five donors were too few for definitive public clonotype conclusions.

For this clone: Its antigen remains unidentified.

The CDR3 totals 16 residues. V shed 6 bases and J shed 4 bases, with 19 bases lying between them. The V gene's germline CDR1 is SGHAT and CDR2 FQNNGV. The time point was: pre-reinfection, 55 to 20 weeks before reinfection detection. No in vitro expansion preceded TCR sequencing of the sorted cells. Here immunoSEQ multiplex PCR was the method, and the copy in TCRdb shows in-frame clones only, minus some. The table lists approximately 51,000 clones, roughly 89% of them singletons. This TCR derives from a man aged 18 to 29 with hepatitis C virus infection. Material: naive CD8+ T cells sorted from blood. The rearrangement links TRBV11-2 to TRBJ1-3, with D maybe TRBD1 (6 bases). CDR3 residues: CASSTSTGTNGNTIYF. CDR3 DNA sequence: TGTGCCAGCAGTACATCCACCGGGACAAACGGAAACACCATATATTTT.